Shown below are 29 T cell receptor beta chains from a single sample sequenced in a study of read filtering for tumor transcriptome and immune sequencing. Molecular barcoded adaptors covering alpha/delta and beta/gamma chains were used on roughly 400 ng RNA. TCRdb reprocessed the reads via MiXCR and lists one record per CDR3 protein. The sample includes tens of thousands of distinct CDR3 sequences, 20% to 25% of them seen just once. Source material: a population of CD138-negative cells sorted from bone marrow. All receptors come from a donor over 35 with multiple myeloma.

For this clonotype: A much larger clonotype is one base distant, so this may be a read error. The V and J genes are TRBV5-1 and TRBJ1-5; 9 bases align to TRBD1. V shed 2 bases and J 5 bases; nucleotides not matched to a gene: 2. The CDR3 length is 14 residues. The germline V gene has CDR1 SGHRS and CDR2 YFSETQ. The CDR3 bases are TGCGCCAGCAGCTTAGACAGGGGGGATCAGCCCCAGCATTTT. As protein: CASSLDRGDQPQHF.

This clonotype is judged medium-sized. The chain is built from TRBV2 and TRBJ2-3, with 9 bases identical to TRBD1. J gave up 2 bases and V 2 bases, and 5 bases lay outside the gene matches. The CDR3 runs to 16 residues. The germline gives CDR1 SNHLY, CDR2 FYNNEI. The CDR3 here is CASSERDREATDTQYF. The DNA for the CDR3 is TGTGCCAGCAGTGAAAGGGACAGGGAGGCCACAGATACGCAGTATTTT.

This clonotype appeared a few times. The rearrangement uses TRBV28 and TRBJ2-7, with 7 bases that match TRBD1. Per germline, CDR1 MDHEN and CDR2 SYDVKM. The CDR3 loop spans 14 amino acids. V lost 5 bases and J lost 2; bases outside the gene matches: 6. CDR3 loop: CASSPGTAPYEQYF. The CDR3 DNA reads as TGTGCCAGCAGTCCAGGGACAGCCCCCTACGAGCAGTACTTC. The entire variable domain, with the rest obtained from reference TRBV28 and TRBJ2-7, is as follows: DVKVTQSSRYLVKRTGEKVFLECVQDMDHENMFWYRQDPGLGLRLIYFSYDVKMKEKGDIPEGYSVSREKKERFSLILESASTNQTSMYLCASSPGTAPYEQYFGPGTRLTVT.

This clonotype was observed a few times. V and J are TRBV5-4 and TRBJ2-3; D not resolved. The CDR3 extends over 13 amino acids. Trimming removed 4 bases from V and 4 bases from J, with 10 bases in between. Germline CDR1 SGHNT, CDR2 YYREEE (reference sequence). CDR3 in amino acids: CASSAGVADTQYF. DNA for the CDR3: TGTGCCAGCAGCGCCGGAGTGGCAGATACGCAGTATTTT.

This clonotype was picked up one time. This may arise from a read error, as a much more abundant clone is one base away. V usage is TRBV7-9 and J usage is TRBJ2-3, with D perhaps TRBD1 (6 bases). The CDR3 contains 15 residues. Germline CDR1 is SEHNR and CDR2 is FQNEAQ (reference sequence). This CDR3 reads CASSALGGVTATQYF. The CDR3 DNA reads as TGTGCCAGCAGCGCCCTAGGGGGAGTAACAGCTACGCAGTATTTT.

At least ten counts were recorded for this clonotype. The CDR3 loop is CASILQGSHQPQHF. The CDR3, as DNA: TGTGCCAGTATTCTACAGGGAAGCCATCAGCCCCAGCATTTT. The chain has TRBV19 and TRBJ1-5; possibly TRBD1 for D (6 bases). The CDR3 runs 14 residues. The V and J ends lost 7 bases and 5 bases respectively, with 15 bases between them. Germline CDR1 reads LNHDA; CDR2 reads SQIVND (reference sequence).

V is TRBV2 and J is TRBJ2-3, with 10 bases lining up with TRBD2. CDR3 length: 17 amino acids. V shed 11 bases, J shed 6 bases, and the junction held 20 bases outside the gene matches. CDR1 is SNHLY and CDR2 is FYNNEI in the germline V gene. CDR3 loop: CAGTALGGAGGADTQYF. DNA of the CDR3: TGTGCCGGCACCGCCCTCGGGGGAGCGGGGGGGGCGGATACGCAGTATTTT.

Ten or more counts support this clonotype. The V call is TRBV29-1, the J call TRBJ1-1; D might be TRBD1 (6 bases). The CDR3 contains 13 residues. The V end lost 3 bases, the J end lost 4 bases, and 12 bases lay between the germline ends. Germline CDR1 is SQVTM and CDR2 is ANQGSEA. The CDR3 loop is CSVELQGITEAFF. CDR3 coding DNA: TGCAGCGTTGAGTTACAGGGAATCACTGAAGCTTTCTTT.

With regard to this clonotype: Given a much more abundant clone one base away, this may be a read error. The DNA of the CDR3 is TGTGCCAGCTCACCGCGGGGGGCAGCGAACACTGAAGCTTTCTTT. This codes for CASSPRGAANTEAFF. The chain carries TRBV18 and TRBJ1-1; possibly TRBD1 for D (6 bases). The germline V gene has CDR1 KGHSH and CDR2 LQKENI. This CDR3 has 15 amino acids. V dropped 3 bases and J dropped 1 base, with 12 bases sitting between them.

This clonotype was found many times. J is TRBJ1-1 and V is TRBV6-1; possible D gene TRBD1, 5 bases. The CDR3 runs to 14 residues. Germline-derived CDR1 and CDR2 are MNHNS and SASEGT. The V gene lost 6 bases and the J gene lost 2 bases, with 13 bases spanning the gap. CDR3 amino acids: CASRTGTVNTEAFF. The CDR3 nucleotides read TGTGCCAGCAGGACCGGGACGGTTAACACTGAAGCTTTCTTT.

This clonotype was seen at least ten times. This sequence joins TRBV5-1 and TRBJ2-5; unclear D gene. The CDR3 consists of 13 residues. The germline V gene encodes CDR1 SGHRS and CDR2 YFSETQ. Trimming took off 0 bases at V and 6 bases at J, with 9 bases between the two ends. CDR3 nucleotides: TGCGCCAGCAGCTTGGCCTGGGCGCAGACCCAGTACTTC. Amino acid sequence: CASSLAWAQTQYF.

This clonotype was picked up many times. This sequence may be a read error, since a much larger clone differs from it by one base. V is TRBV12-3 or TRBV12-4 and J is TRBJ2-1; weak D call: TRBD1 (6 bases). This CDR3 region has 14 residues. Here the CDR3 DNA reads TGTGCCAGCACTATGGGGCTTGGGGGCAATGGGCAGTTCTTC. As protein: CASTMGLGGNGQFF.

There are many counts of this clonotype. The V gene is TRBV7-9, the J gene TRBJ1-1, with D unresolved. Germline values: CDR1 SEHNR, CDR2 FQNEAQ (reference sequence). This CDR3 has 15 residues. Trimming pared 2 bases from V and 1 base from J, leaving 11 bases between. The CDR3 loop is CASSLIAGENTEAFF. In DNA, the CDR3 is TGTGCCAGCAGCTTAATTGCGGGAGAGAACACTGAAGCTTTCTTT.

This clonotype came up many times. The rearrangement uses TRBV7-9 and TRBJ2-7; a possible D gene is TRBD1 (6 bases). Germline assignment: CDR1 SEHNR and CDR2 FQNEAQ (reference sequence). Trimming left V 4 bases short and J 7 bases short, with 14 bases between. CDR3 length: 13 residues. CDR3 protein: CASSSNRAGEQYF. The CDR3 coding sequence is TGTGCCAGCAGCTCTAACAGGGCTGGGGAGCAGTACTTC.

This clonotype occurred many times. This chain connects TRBV2 to TRBJ2-2, with 11 bases identical to TRBD1. The junction had 10 bases not matched to a gene; V was cut back by 5 bases and J by 5 bases. The germline V gene encodes CDR1 SNHLY and CDR2 FYNNEI. The CDR3 spans 17 residues. Here the CDR3 DNA reads TGTGCCAGCAGTAACCCAGGACAGGGGGCGAGGACCGGGGAGCTGTTTTTT. As protein: CASSNPGQGARTGELFF.

Turning to this clonotype: Germline and junction disagree at one end, which may indicate a read error. V and J are TRBV10-3 and TRBJ1-1, with D maybe TRBD1 (5 bases). CDR1 is ENHRY and CDR2 is SYGVKD in the germline V gene. The CDR3 spans 17 residues. In DNA, the CDR3 is TGTGCCACCAGTGGAGCCCGGGGGAGGGGTTTGAGCACTGAAGCTTTCTTT. Its translation is CATSGARGRGLSTEAFF.

This clonotype was found many times. The rearrangement links TRBV5-4 to TRBJ2-3, with a tentative D call TRBD2 (7 bases). The CDR3 spans 15 residues. Looked up from germline, CDR1 is SGHNT and CDR2 is YYREEE (reference sequence). Between the trimmed V and J ends, which lost 4 bases and 5 bases, there was a span of 17 bases. The CDR3 reads CASSPFGGAGDTQYF. Here the CDR3 DNA reads TGTGCCAGCAGCCCCTTTGGGGGGGCGGGAGATACGCAGTATTTT.

The sample holds many counts of this clonotype. The CDR3 bases are TGTGCCAGCAGCCTGGGGCCTTTCTACGAGCAGTACTTC. This sequence encodes CASSLGPFYEQYF. The gene calls are TRBV7-9 and TRBJ2-7; possible D gene TRBD1, 5 bases. Trimming removed 5 bases from V and 3 bases from J, with 11 bases in between. Germline CDR1 and CDR2: SEHNR and FQNEAQ (reference sequence). This CDR3 has 13 residues.

The chain carries TRBV5-1 and TRBJ1-1, with D unresolved. The length of the CDR3 is 14 residues. Trimming took off 7 bases at V and 0 bases at J, with 13 bases between the two ends. Germline loops: CDR1 SGHRS, CDR2 YFSETQ. For the CDR3, the DNA is TGCGCCAGCGGGAGTTCGAGCATGAACACTGAAGCTTTCTTT. Translated, it gives CASGSSSMNTEAFF.

This clonotype showed up many times. The V call is TRBV20-1, the J call TRBJ1-2; the D is unclear. Germline CDR1 and CDR2: DFQATT and SNEGSKA (reference sequence). The CDR3 runs to 13 residues. V was cut by 3 bases and J by 8 bases, with 16 bases left in between. The CDR3 reads CSARETGLKGYTF. The CDR3 DNA follows: TGCAGTGCTAGGGAGACCGGGCTGAAGGGCTACACCTTC.

There are many counts of this clonotype. V usage is TRBV28 and J usage is TRBJ1-1; possible D gene TRBD1, 5 bases. This CDR3 is built from 14 residues. The germline CDR1 and CDR2 sequences are MDHEN and SYDVKM. Trimming pared 6 bases from V and 3 bases from J, leaving 14 bases between. In DNA, the CDR3 is TGTGCCAGCAGGCGGACGTCGGGGGACACTGAAGCTTTCTTT. Translating it yields CASRRTSGDTEAFF.

Turning to this clonotype: This clone may be a read error of a much larger clone one base away. The CDR3 carries no conserved terminal phenylalanine or tryptophan, so it likely arises from a read error. V is TRBV7-9 and J is TRBJ1-4; TRBD1 matches at 8 bases. The CDR3 has 15 residues. The J segment lost 4 bases and the V segment lost 6 bases, leaving 7 bases of the junction unmatched. In germline, CDR1 is SEHNR, CDR2 FQNEAQ (reference sequence). The CDR3 DNA is TGTGCCAGCAGGGCTAAGACAGGGGTTAATGAAAAACTGTTTGTT. Translation gives CASRAKTGVNEKLFV.

This clonotype was observed a few times. The chain employs TRBV28 and TRBJ1-2; 7 bases are a match to TRBD1. The length of the CDR3 is 15 residues. J gave up 7 bases and V 6 bases, and 14 bases lay outside the gene matches. From germline, CDR1 is MDHEN and CDR2 SYDVKM. The CDR3 loop reads CASSLRDRVLTGYTF. In DNA, the CDR3 is TGTGCCAGCAGCTTACGCGACAGGGTGTTGACTGGCTACACCTTC.

This clonotype was observed many times. In nucleotides, the CDR3 is TGTGCCAGCAGCCAAGTATTCGGGAACACTGAAGCTTTCTTT. As protein: CASSQVFGNTEAFF. This chain joins TRBV3-1 and TRBJ1-1; D gene unclear. The ends were cut back, 1 base at V and 1 base at J, with 7 bases in the middle. The CDR3 length is 14 residues. CDR1 and CDR2 (germline): LGHDT, YNNKEL (reference sequence).

This clonotype showed up many times. The chain carries TRBV19 and TRBJ2-1, with 12 positions matching TRBD2. J lost 6 bases, V lost 1 base, and 7 bases had no gene match. The CDR3 contains 17 residues. CDR1 is LNHDA, CDR2 SQIVND, per germline (reference sequence). CDR3 in DNA: TGTGCCAGTAGTATAGCCCTACTAGCGGGGGGCCTCAATGAGCAGTTCTTC. This sequence encodes CASSIALLAGGLNEQFF.

This clonotype was counted many times. J is TRBJ2-4 and V is TRBV20-1; D is unclear. This CDR3 region has 12 residues. CDR1 is DFQATT and CDR2 is SNEGSKA in the germline V gene (reference sequence). The DNA of the CDR3 is TGCAGCGGCAGGCTAGCCAAAAACATTCAGTACTTC. Its translation is CSGRLAKNIQYF.

This clonotype was recorded at least ten times. The J gene is TRBJ2-2, the V gene TRBV18; D gene uncertain. In germline, CDR1 is KGHSH, CDR2 LQKENI. This CDR3 contains 16 residues. V lost 2 bases to trimming and J lost 2 bases, with 12 bases between them. The CDR3 sequence is CASSPEDAFNTGELFF. DNA of the CDR3: TGTGCCAGCTCACCAGAAGACGCATTCAACACCGGGGAGCTGTTTTTT.

The V gene is TRBV18, the J gene TRBJ1-1; D remains ambiguous. The V and J ends lost 8 bases and 1 base respectively, with 11 bases between them. This CDR3 spans 13 amino acids. CDR1 is KGHSH and CDR2 is LQKENI in the germline V gene. The CDR3 is CASGAGQNTEAFF. The CDR3 coding sequence is TGTGCCAGCGGCGCGGGTCAGAACACTGAAGCTTTCTTT.

This clonotype was detected ten times or more. The rearrangement links TRBV5-1 to TRBJ1-1; the D is unclear. Germline V gives CDR1 SGHRS, CDR2 YFSETQ. The CDR3 extends over 14 amino acids. V gave up 2 bases and J gave up 8 bases, with 16 bases separating them. The CDR3: CASSFGVSETEAFF. DNA of the CDR3: TGCGCCAGCAGCTTTGGGGTGAGCGAGACAGAAGCTTTCTTT.